This T cell receptor (beta chain) was recorded in a study of blood T cell repertoires in COVID-19. In the study overall: Samples of COVID-19 (acute and convalescent) were obtained from the United States, Italy and Spain. T cells, B-cell-depleted T cells, or PBMCs supplied cDNA or gDNA.

Per the original methods: How many nucleated cells were present was estimated from reference gene primer amplification. TCRdb keeps only in-frame clones here, not all; method: immunoSEQ multiplex PCR. V and J calls and clone size follow that table, whereas D and trimming were derived from the DNA. The sample consists of hundreds of thousands of clones, 88% of them appearing once. Germline CDR1 is SGHAT and CDR2 is FQNNGV. With 3 bases clipped from V and 8 bases from J, the junction kept 7 bases outside the gene matches. This CDR3 is built from 14 residues. The TCR sequence derives from a woman aged 40 to 50 with acute COVID-19. The chain combines TRBV11-2 with TRBJ1-2; 9 nucleotides agree with TRBD1. The sample comprised PBMCs or T cells enriched from blood (not recorded which). The CDR3 sequence is CASSLEQGARGYTF. CDR3 sequence (DNA): TGTGCCAGCAGCTTGGAACAGGGGGCAAGAGGCTACACCTTC.